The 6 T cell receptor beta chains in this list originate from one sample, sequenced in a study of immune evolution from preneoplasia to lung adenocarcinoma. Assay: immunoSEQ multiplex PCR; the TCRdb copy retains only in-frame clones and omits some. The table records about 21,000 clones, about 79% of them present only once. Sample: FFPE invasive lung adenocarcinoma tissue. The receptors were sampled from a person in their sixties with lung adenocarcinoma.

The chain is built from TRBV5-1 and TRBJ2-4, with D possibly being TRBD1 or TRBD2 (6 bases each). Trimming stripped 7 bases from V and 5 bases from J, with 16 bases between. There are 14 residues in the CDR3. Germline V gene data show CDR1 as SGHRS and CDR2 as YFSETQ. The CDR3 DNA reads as TGCGCCAGCTCCAAGGGGGGTGGTGAAAACATTCAGTACTTC. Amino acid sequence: CASSKGGGENIQYF.

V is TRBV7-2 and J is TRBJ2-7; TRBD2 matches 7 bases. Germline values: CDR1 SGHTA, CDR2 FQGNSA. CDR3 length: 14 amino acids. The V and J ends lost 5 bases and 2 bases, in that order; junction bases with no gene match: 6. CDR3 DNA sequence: TGTGCCAGCAGCCCCCAGGCGGGAGCCTACGAGCAGTACTTC. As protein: CASSPQAGAYEQYF. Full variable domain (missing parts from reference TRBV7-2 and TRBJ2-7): GAGVSQSPSNKVTEKGKDVELRCDPISGHTALYWYRQSLGQGLEFLIYFQGNSAPDKSGLPSDRFSAERTGGSVSTLTIQRTQQEDSAVYLCASSPQAGAYEQYFGPGTRLTVT.

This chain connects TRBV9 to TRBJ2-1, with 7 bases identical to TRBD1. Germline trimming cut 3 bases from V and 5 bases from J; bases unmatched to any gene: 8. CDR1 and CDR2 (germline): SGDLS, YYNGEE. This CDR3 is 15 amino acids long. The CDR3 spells CASSDRTGGHNEQFF. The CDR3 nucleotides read TGTGCCAGCAGCGATCGGACAGGCGGACACAATGAGCAGTTCTTC.

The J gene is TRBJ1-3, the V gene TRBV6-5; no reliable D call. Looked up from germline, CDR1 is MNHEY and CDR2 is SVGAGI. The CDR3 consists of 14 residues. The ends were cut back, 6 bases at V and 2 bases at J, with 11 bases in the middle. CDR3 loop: CASRLTHTGNTIYF. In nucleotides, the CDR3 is TGTGCCAGCAGGTTGACACACACTGGAAACACCATATATTTT.

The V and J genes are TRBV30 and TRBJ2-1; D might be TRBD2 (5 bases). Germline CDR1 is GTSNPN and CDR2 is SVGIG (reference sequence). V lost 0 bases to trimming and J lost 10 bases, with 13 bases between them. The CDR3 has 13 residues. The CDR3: CAWSVRASGEQFF. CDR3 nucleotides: TGTGCCTGGAGTGTACGGGCCTCGGGGGAGCAGTTCTTC.

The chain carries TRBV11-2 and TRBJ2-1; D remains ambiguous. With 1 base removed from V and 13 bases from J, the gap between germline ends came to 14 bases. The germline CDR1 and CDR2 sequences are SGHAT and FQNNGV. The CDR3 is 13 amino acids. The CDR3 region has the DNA TGTGCCAGCAGCTTAGGGAGTTTTGTTTCTCAGTTCTTC. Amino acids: CASSLGSFVSQFF. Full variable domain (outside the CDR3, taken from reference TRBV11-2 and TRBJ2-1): EAGVAQSPRYKIIEKRQSVAFWCNPISGHATLYWYQQILGQGPKLLIQFQNNGVVDDSQLPKDRFSAERLKGVDSTLKIQPAKLEDSAVYLCASSLGSFVSQFFGPGTRLTVL.